The clone carrying this TCR beta chain came up a few times. The antigen remains undetermined. This CDR3 has 15 amino acids. Deletions cut 6 bases from V and 1 base from J, with 16 bases between. The germline gives CDR1 DFQATT, CDR2 SNEGSKA (reference sequence). The TCRbeta library was prepared with unique molecular identifiers. TCRdb reprocessed the PCR reads with MiXCR, giving one entry per CDR3 protein. The profile shows roughly 400,000 distinct CDR3 sequences, about 40% of them singletons. The data derive from a study of T-cell reconstitution after alpha-beta-depleted transplantation in children. General observations from the study: T-cell counts and diversity were attributed mostly to newly produced T cells one year after transplant. At day 60, the high TCRbeta diversity found in some patients originated from recipient T cells and thymic progenitors that had survived. Several hundred expanded graft clones reportedly gave rise to the alpha-beta T cells present about two months after transplant.

This sequence originates from a girl aged 2-9 years with aplastic anemia, due to receive a stem cell transplant. The sample here was PBMCs, taken before TCRalphabeta/CD19-depleted stem cell transplant. The rearrangement uses TRBV20-1 and TRBJ1-3; a weak D match, TRBD1 (6 bases). As DNA, the CDR3 is TGCAGTGCCCTTGAACAGGGACGGTCTGGAAACACCATATATTTT. It is translated as CSALEQGRSGNTIYF.